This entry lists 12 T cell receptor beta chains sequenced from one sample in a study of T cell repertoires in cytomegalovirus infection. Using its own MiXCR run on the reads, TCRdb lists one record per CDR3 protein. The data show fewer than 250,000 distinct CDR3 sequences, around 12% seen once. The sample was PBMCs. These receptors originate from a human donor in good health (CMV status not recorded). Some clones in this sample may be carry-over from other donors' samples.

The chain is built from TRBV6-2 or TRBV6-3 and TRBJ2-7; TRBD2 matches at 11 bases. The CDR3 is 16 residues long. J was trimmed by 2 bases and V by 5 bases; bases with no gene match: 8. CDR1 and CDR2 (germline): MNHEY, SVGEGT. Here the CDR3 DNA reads TGTGCCAGCAGTGGATGGACTAGCGGGCTTACCTACGAGCAGTACTTC. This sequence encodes CASSGWTSGLTYEQYF.

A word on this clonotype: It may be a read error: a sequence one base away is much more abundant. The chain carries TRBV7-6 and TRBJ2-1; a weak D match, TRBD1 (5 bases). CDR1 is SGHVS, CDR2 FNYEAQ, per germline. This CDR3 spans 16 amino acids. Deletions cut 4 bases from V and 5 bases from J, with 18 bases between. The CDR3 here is CASSSKARASHNEQFF. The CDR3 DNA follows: TGTGCCAGCAGCTCAAAAGCCAGGGCGTCCCACAATGAGCAGTTCTTC.

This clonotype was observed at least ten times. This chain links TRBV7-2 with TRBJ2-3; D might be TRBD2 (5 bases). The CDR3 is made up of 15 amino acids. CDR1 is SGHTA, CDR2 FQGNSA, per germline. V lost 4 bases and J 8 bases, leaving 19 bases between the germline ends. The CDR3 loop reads CASSSPTRNRGTQYF. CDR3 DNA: TGTGCCAGCAGCTCTCCGACCCGAAATCGGGGTACGCAGTATTTT. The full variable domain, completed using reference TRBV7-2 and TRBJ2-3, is GAGVSQSPSNKVTEKGKDVELRCDPISGHTALYWYRQSLGQGLEFLIYFQGNSAPDKSGLPSDRFSAERTGGSVSTLTIQRTQQEDSAVYLCASSSPTRNRGTQYFGPGTRLTVL.

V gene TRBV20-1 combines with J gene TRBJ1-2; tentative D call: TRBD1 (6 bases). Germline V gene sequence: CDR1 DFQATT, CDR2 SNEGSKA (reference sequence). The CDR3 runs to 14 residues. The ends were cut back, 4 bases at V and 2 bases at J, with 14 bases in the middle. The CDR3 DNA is TGCAGTGCTAATCCGAAGACAGGAAACTATGGCTACACCTTC. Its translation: CSANPKTGNYGYTF.

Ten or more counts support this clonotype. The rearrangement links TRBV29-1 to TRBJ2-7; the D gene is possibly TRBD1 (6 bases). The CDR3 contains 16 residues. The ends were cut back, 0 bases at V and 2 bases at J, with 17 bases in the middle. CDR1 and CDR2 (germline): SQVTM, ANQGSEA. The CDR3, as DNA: TGCAGCGTTGAAGACCCTATAGAGACAGGTCCCTACGAGCAGTACTTC. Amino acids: CSVEDPIETGPYEQYF.

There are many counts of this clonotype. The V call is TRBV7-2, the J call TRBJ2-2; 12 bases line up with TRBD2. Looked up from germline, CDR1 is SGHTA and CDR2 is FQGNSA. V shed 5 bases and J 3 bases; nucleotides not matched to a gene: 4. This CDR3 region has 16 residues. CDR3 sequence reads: CASSPRLAGDTGELFF. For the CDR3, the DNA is TGTGCCAGCAGCCCCCGACTAGCGGGGGACACCGGGGAGCTGTTTTTT. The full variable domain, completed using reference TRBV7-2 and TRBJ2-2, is GAGVSQSPSNKVTEKGKDVELRCDPISGHTALYWYRQSLGQGLEFLIYFQGNSAPDKSGLPSDRFSAERTGGSVSTLTIQRTQQEDSAVYLCASSPRLAGDTGELFFGEGSRLTVL.

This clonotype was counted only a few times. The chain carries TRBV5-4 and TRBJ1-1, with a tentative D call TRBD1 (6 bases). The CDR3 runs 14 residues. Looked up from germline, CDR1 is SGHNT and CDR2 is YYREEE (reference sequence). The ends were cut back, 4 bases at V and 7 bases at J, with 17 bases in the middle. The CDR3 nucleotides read TGTGCCAGCAGCCGGGACACGTTGAACGATGAAGCTTTCTTT. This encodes CASSRDTLNDEAFF.

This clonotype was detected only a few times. The CDR3 loop is CSAMGGAPNYGYTF. CDR3 bases: TGCAGCGCCATGGGGGGGGCTCCGAACTATGGCTACACCTTC. The V call is TRBV29-1, the J call TRBJ1-2; possible D gene TRBD1, 6 bases. This CDR3 has 14 residues. Trimming took 7 bases from V and 2 from J, leaving 17 bases between them. Germline lookup yields CDR1 SQVTM and CDR2 ANQGSEA.

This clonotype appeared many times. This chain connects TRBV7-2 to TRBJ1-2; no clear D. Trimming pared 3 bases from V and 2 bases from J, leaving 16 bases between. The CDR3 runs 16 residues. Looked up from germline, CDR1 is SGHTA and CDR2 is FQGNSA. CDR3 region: CASSFARGLSNYGYTF. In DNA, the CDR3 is TGTGCCAGCAGCTTCGCCCGGGGTCTTTCCAACTATGGCTACACCTTC.

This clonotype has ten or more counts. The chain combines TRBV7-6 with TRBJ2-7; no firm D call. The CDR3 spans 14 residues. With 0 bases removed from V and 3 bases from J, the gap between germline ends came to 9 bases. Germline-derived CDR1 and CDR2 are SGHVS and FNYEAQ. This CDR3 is CASSLAIVGYEQYF. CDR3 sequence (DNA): TGTGCCAGCAGCTTAGCGATAGTAGGCTACGAGCAGTACTTC.

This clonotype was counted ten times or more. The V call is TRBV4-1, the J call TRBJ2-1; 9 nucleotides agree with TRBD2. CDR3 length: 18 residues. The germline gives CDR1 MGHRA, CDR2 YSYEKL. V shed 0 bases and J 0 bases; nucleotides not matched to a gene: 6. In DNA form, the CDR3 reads TGCGCCAGCAGCCAAGAGTCTAGCGGGGTGAGCTCCTACAATGAGCAGTTCTTC. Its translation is CASSQESSGVSSYNEQFF.

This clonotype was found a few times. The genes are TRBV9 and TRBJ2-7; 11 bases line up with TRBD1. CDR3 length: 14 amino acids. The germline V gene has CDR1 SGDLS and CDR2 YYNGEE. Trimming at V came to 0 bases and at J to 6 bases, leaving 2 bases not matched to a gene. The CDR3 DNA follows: TGTGCCAGCAGCGTAGAGGGGACAGGGGGCGAGCAGTACTTC. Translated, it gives CASSVEGTGGEQYF.